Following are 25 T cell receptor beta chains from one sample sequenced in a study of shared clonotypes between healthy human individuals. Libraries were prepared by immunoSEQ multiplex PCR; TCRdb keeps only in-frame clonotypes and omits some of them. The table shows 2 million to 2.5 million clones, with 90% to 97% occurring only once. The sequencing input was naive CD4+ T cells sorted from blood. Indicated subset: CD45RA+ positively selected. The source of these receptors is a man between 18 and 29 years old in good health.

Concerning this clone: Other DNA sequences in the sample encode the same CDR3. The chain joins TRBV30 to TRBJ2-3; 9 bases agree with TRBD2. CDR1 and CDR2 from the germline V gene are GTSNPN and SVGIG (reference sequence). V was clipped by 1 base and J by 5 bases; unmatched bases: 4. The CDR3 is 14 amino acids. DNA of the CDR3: TGTGCCTGGAGTGGGTTAGCGGGAGTAGATACGCAGTATTTT. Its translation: CAWSGLAGVDTQYF.

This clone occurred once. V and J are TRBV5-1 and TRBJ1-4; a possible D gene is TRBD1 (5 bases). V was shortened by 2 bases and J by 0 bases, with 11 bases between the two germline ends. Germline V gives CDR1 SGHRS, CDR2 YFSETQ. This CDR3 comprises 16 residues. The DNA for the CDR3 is TGCGCCAGCAGCTTAGACAGCACCCCAACTAATGAAAAACTGTTTTTT. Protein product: CASSLDSTPTNEKLFF. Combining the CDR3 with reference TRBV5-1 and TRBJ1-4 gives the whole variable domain KAGVTQTPRYLIKTRGQQVTLSCSPISGHRSVSWYQQTPGQGLQFLFEYFSETQRNKGNFPGRFSGRQFSNSRSEMNVSTLELGDSALYLCASSLDSTPTNEKLFFGSGTQLSVL.

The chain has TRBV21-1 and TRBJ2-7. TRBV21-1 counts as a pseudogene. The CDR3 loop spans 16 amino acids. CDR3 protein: CASSKSRTGTRYEQYF. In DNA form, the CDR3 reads TGTGCCAGCAGCAAAAGTCGGACAGGGACTAGGTACGAGCAGTACTTC.

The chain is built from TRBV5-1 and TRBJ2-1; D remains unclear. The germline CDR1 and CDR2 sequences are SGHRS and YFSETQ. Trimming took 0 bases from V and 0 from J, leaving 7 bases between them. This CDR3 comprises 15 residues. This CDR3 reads CASSLVANSYNEQFF. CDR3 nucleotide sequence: TGCGCCAGCAGCTTGGTGGCTAACTCCTACAATGAGCAGTTCTTC. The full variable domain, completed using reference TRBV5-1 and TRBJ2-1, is KAGVTQTPRYLIKTRGQQVTLSCSPISGHRSVSWYQQTPGQGLQFLFEYFSETQRNKGNFPGRFSGRQFSNSRSEMNVSTLELGDSALYLCASSLVANSYNEQFFGPGTRLTVL.

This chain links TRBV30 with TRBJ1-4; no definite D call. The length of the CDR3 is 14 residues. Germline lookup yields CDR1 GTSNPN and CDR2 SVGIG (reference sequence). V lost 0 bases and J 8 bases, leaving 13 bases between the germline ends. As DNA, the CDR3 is TGTGCCTGGAGTGTAGCCAGCGGTGGGGAAAAACTGTTTTTT. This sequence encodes CAWSVASGGEKLFF.

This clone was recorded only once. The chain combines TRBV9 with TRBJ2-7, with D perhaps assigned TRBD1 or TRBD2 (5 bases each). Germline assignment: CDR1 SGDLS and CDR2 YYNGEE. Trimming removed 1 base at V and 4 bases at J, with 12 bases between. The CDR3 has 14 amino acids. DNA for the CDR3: TGTGCCAGCAGCGTACTTGGGGACGGGTACGAGCAGTACTTC. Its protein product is CASSVLGDGYEQYF. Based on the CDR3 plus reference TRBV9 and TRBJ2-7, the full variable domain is DSGVTQTPKHLITATGQRVTLRCSPRSGDLSVYWYQQSLDQGLQFLIQYYNGEERAKGNILERFSAQQFPDLHSELNLSSLELGDSALYFCASSVLGDGYEQYFGPGTRLTVT.

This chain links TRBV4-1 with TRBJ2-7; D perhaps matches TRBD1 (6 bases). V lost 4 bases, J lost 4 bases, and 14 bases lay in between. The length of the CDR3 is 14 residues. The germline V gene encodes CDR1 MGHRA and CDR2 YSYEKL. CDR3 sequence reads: CASSRQVSGYEQYF. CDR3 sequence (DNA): TGCGCCAGCAGCCGACAGGTATCGGGATACGAGCAGTACTTC.

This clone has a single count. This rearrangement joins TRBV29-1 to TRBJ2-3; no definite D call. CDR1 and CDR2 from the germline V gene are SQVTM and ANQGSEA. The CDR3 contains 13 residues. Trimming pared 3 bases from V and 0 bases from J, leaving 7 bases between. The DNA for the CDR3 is TGCAGCGTTGAGGCTTTCAGCACAGATACGCAGTATTTT. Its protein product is CSVEAFSTDTQYF.

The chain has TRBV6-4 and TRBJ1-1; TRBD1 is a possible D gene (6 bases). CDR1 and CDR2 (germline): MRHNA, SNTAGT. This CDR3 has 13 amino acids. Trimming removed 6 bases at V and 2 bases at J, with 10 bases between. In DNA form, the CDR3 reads TGTGCCAGCAGGGGGGGACACAACACTGAAGCTTTCTTT. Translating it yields CASRGGHNTEAFF.

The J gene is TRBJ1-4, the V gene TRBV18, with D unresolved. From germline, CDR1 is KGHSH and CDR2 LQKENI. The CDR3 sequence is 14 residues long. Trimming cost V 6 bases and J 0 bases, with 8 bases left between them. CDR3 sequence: CASSRTPTNEKLFF. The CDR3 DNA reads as TGTGCCAGCTCCAGAACCCCAACTAATGAAAAACTGTTTTTT.

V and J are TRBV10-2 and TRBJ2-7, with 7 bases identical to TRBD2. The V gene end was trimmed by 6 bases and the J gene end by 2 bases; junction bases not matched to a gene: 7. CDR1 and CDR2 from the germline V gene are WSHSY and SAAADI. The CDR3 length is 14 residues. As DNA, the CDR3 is TGCGCCAGCAGGGGGGGGTACGTTCCCTACGAGCAGTACTTC. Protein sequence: CASRGGYVPYEQYF.

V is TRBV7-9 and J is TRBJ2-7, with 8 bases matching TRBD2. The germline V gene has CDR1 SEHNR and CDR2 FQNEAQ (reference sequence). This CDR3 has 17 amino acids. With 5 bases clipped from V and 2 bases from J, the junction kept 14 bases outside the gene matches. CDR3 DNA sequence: TGTGCCAGCAGCCCACCTAGGGAGCGGGAGCCCACCTACGAGCAGTACTTC. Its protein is CASSPPREREPTYEQYF.

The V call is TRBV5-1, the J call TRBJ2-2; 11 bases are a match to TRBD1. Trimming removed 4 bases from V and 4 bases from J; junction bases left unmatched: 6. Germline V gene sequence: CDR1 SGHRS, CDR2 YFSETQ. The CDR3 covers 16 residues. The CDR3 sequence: CASSIGTGGRTGELFF. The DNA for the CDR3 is TGCGCCAGCAGCATCGGGACAGGGGGTCGCACCGGGGAGCTGTTTTTT.

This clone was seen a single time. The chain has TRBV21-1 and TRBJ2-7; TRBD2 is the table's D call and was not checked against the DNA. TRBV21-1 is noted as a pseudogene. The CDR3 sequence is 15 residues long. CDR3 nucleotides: TGTGCCAGCAGCTCGAGGACTAGCGGGAGCTACGAGCAGTACTTC. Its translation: CASSSRTSGSYEQYF.

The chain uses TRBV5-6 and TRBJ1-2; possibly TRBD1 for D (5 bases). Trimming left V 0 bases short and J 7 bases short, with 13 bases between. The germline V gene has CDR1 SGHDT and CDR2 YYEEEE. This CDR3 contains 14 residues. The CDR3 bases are TGTGCCAGCAGCTTGGCCCAGGGAAGCGGTGGCTACACCTTC. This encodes CASSLAQGSGGYTF.

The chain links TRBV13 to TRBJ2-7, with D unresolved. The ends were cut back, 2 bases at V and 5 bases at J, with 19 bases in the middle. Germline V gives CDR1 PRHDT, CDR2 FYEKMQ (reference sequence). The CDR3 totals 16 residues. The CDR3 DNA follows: TGTGCCAGCAGCTTAACTAAGCAGGCTATGAAAGACGAGCAGTACTTC. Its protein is CASSLTKQAMKDEQYF.

The CDR3 is CASSSGTGEAFF. CDR3 nucleotide sequence: TGTGCCAGCAGCTCTGGAACAGGTGAAGCTTTCTTT. The V and J genes are TRBV11-2 and TRBJ1-1; tentative D call: TRBD1 (5 bases). CDR3 length equals 12 residues. CDR1 and CDR2 (germline): SGHAT, FQNNGV. V gave up 4 bases and J gave up 7 bases, with 10 bases separating them.

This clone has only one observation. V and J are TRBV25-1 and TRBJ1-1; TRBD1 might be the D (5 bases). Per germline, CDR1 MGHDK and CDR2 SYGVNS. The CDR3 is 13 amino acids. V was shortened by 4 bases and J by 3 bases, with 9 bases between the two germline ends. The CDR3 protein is CASSGSGYTEAFF. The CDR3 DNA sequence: TGTGCCAGCAGTGGATCAGGGTACACTGAAGCTTTCTTT.

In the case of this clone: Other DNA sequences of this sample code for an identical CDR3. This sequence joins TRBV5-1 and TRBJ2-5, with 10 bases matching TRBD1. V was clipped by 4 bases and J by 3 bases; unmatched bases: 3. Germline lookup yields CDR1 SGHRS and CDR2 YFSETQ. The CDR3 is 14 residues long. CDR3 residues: CASSLGTGEETQYF. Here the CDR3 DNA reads TGCGCCAGCAGCCTAGGGACAGGGGAAGAGACCCAGTACTTC.

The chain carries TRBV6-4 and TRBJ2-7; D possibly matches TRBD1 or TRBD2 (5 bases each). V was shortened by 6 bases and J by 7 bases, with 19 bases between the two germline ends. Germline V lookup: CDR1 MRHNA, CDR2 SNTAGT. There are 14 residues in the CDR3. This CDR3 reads CASSTPGRGGEQYF. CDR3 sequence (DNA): TGTGCCAGCAGCACACCGGGACGGGGTGGAGAGCAGTACTTC.

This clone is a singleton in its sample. As DNA, the CDR3 is TGCGCCAGCAGCGACGAACCTCAGGGGCGGGGTGAAAAACTGTTTTTT. Translating gives CASSDEPQGRGEKLFF. This rearrangement joins TRBV5-1 to TRBJ1-4; TRBD1 is a possible D gene (6 bases). Germline CDR1 and CDR2: SGHRS and YFSETQ. This CDR3 spans 16 amino acids. The germline V and J ends were trimmed by 4 bases and 7 bases, with 20 bases remaining between them.

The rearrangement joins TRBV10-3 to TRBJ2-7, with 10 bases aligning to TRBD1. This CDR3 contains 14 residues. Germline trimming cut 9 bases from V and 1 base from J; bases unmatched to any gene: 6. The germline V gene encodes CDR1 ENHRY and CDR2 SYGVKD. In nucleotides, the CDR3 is TGTGCCATTTCCTCGGGACAGGGGTCCTACGAGCAGTACTTC. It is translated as CAISSGQGSYEQYF.

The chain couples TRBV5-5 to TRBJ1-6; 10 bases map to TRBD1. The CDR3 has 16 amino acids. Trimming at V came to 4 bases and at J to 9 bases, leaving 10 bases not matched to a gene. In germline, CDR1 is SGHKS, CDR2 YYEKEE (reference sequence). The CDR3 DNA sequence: TGTGCCAGCAGCCTCGACGGGGGACAGGGGATTTCACCCCTCCACTTT. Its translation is CASSLDGGQGISPLHF.

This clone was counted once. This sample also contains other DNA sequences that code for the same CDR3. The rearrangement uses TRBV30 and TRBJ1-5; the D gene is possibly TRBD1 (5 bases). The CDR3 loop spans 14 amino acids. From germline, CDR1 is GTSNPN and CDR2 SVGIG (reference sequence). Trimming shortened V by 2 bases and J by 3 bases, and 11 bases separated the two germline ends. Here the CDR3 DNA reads TGTGCCTGGAGTTCCGGGGCCCTCAATCAGCCCCAGCATTTT. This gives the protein CAWSSGALNQPQHF.

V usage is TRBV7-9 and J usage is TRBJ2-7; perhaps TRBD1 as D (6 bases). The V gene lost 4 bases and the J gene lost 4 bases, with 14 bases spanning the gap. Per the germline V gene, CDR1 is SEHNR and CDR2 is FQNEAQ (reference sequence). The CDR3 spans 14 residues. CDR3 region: CASSSWTAEYEQYF. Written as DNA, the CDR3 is TGTGCCAGCAGCTCCTGGACAGCGGAGTACGAGCAGTACTTC.